The rows below give T cell receptor beta chains drawn from one sample of a study of T cell responses to AZD1222 COVID-19 vaccine. Only in-frame clones appear in the TCRdb table, and some are missing; sequencing was by immunoSEQ multiplex PCR. The sample contains 150,000 to 200,000 clones, less than 95% of which appear only once. The specimen comprised peripheral blood, sampled on day 0 of AZD1222 vaccination. These receptors came from an adult in good health. CDR3s include the opening cysteine and the closing phenylalanine or tryptophan. The order of the fields is D gene, J gene, V gene, clone size, CDR3 DNA, CDR3 protein. A D gene is named only where the DNA matches it firmly. Size tells how often a clone was seen (once, few, many) or the class of an expanded clone, and some rows leave it out.

NA | TRBJ1-3 | TRBV7-9 | NA | TGTGCCAGCAGCTTAGGTTCAGGCTCTGGAAACACCATATATTTT | CASSLGSGSGNTIYF
TRBD1 | TRBJ1-5 | TRBV27 | NA | TGTGCCAGCAGTTTACAGGGGGCCAAGGATCAGCCCCAGCATTTT | CASSLQGAKDQPQHF
NA | TRBJ2-1 | TRBV7-9 | NA | TGTGCCAGCAGCTTAACGGGTGGGAATGAGCAGTTCTTC | CASSLTGGNEQFF
NA | TRBJ1-1 | TRBV19 | few | TGTGCCAGTAGTATTTCGAAGAACACTGAAGCTTTCTTT | CASSISKNTEAFF
TRBD1 | TRBJ2-5 | TRBV29-1 | NA | TGCAGCGTTCCGAGTCCACAGGGGGCCCAAGAGACCCAGTACTTC | CSVPSPQGAQETQYF
NA | TRBJ2-1 | TRBV5-1 | NA | TGCGCCAGCAGCTTAACAGTGAATGAGCAGTTCTTC | CASSLTVNEQFF
NA | TRBJ1-2 | TRBV19 | NA | TGTGCCAGTAGTCAGACAGCCTCCTATGGCTACACCTTC | CASSQTASYGYTF
NA | TRBJ1-3 | TRBV3-1/TRBV3-2 | NA | TGTGCCAGCGGGGTTACAGATGGAAACACCATATATTTT | CASGVTDGNTIYF
NA | TRBJ1-5 | TRBV27 | NA | TGTGCCAGCAGTTTAGTGAGGGAAAGCAATCAGCCCCAGCATTTT | CASSLVRESNQPQHF
TRBD2 | TRBJ2-3 | TRBV27 | NA | TGTGCCAGCAGGTCCCCGGGGGGTACGCAGTATTTT | CASRSPGGTQYF
TRBD2 | TRBJ2-7 | TRBV4-2 | NA | TGTGCCAGCAGCCAAGGACTAGCGGGGGTCGAGCAGTACTTC | CASSQGLAGVEQYF
NA | TRBJ2-1 | TRBV7-9 | NA | TGTGCCAGCAGCTTGCCCCAGGGAAGCAGTTCAAGGCAGTTCTTC | CASSLPQGSSSRQFF
NA | TRBJ1-3 | TRBV6-5 | NA | TGTGCCAGCAGTATTCAGAGCTCTGGAAACACCATATATTTT | CASSIQSSGNTIYF
NA | TRBJ1-5 | TRBV3-1/TRBV3-2 | NA | TGTGCCAGCAGCCTTGCTGGGCCGGGGGGACAGCCCCAGCATTTT | CASSLAGPGGQPQHF
NA | TRBJ1-2 | TRBV21-1 | NA | TGTGCCAGCAGCATGGACAGGGGACGGGATGGCTACACCTTC | CASSMDRGRDGYTF
TRBD1 | TRBJ1-2 | TRBV3-1/TRBV3-2 | once | TGTGCCAGCAGCCCCCAGGGGGCCGGAGCTAACTATGGCTACACCTTC | CASSPQGAGANYGYTF
NA | TRBJ2-5 | TRBV27 | NA | TGTGCCAGCAGTTTGGCTAATTCGGAGACCCAGTACTTC | CASSLANSETQYF
NA | TRBJ1-1 | TRBV27 | NA | TGTGCCAGCAGTTTATCTATGGGTGAAGCTTTCTTT | CASSLSMGEAFF
NA | TRBJ2-7 | TRBV27 | NA | TGTGCCAGCAGTCTCATTTGGGGGCGGGAGCAGTACTTC | CASSLIWGREQYF
TRBD1 | TRBJ1-1 | TRBV6-6 | NA | TGTGCCAGCATCCCCGGGACAGGGGGACTAAACACTGAAGCTTTCTTT | CASIPGTGGLNTEAFF
NA | TRBJ1-2 | TRBV9 | NA | TGTGCCAGCAGCGTAGGCGACAGTACATCTAACTATGGCTACACCTTC | CASSVGDSTSNYGYTF
NA | TRBJ1-1 | TRBV19 | NA | TGTGCCAGTAGTATTAGCAGCCCGTACACTGAAGCTTTCTTT | CASSISSPYTEAFF
NA | TRBJ1-2 | TRBV5-1 | NA | TGCGCCAGTCACGCTGGGGGGATCGGCTACACCTTC | CASHAGGIGYTF
NA | TRBJ2-7 | TRBV27 | NA | TGTGCCAGCAGCCGTATCGGCGTTGGTCCTACCTACGAGCAGTACTTC | CASSRIGVGPTYEQYF
TRBD1 | TRBJ1-4 | TRBV6-5 | NA | TGTGCCAGCAGTTACTCCGCAGGGGGAGGTGAAAAACTGTTTTTT | CASSYSAGGGEKLFF
NA | TRBJ2-7 | TRBV28 | NA | TGTGCCAGCAGTGCCTCGGGCAGCTCCTACGAGCAGTACTTC | CASSASGSSYEQYF
NA | TRBJ2-1 | TRBV5-1 | once | TGCGCCAGCAGCTGGTTGGATGAGCAGTTCTTC | CASSWLDEQFF
NA | TRBJ1-5 | TRBV4-1 | once | TGCGCCAGCAGCCAATCCGGGGATGTCCTCAATCAGCCCCAGCATTTT | CASSQSGDVLNQPQHF
TRBD1 | TRBJ2-7 | TRBV28 | NA | TGTGCCAGCTTTCTCTCCGGGACAGGAAACGAGCAGTACTTC | CASFLSGTGNEQYF
NA | TRBJ2-7 | TRBV6-1 | NA | TGTGCCAGCAGTGAAGCGCGATTTGCACCCTACGAGCAGTACTTC | CASSEARFAPYEQYF
NA | TRBJ2-3 | TRBV10-1 | few | TGCGCCAGCAGTGAGTCCTCGATCGATACGCAGTATTTT | CASSESSIDTQYF
NA | TRBJ1-6 | TRBV9 | NA | TGTGCCAGCAGCGCCGGGCTGTATAATTCACCCCTCCACTTT | CASSAGLYNSPLHF
TRBD2 | TRBJ2-2 | TRBV3-1/TRBV3-2 | NA | TGTGCCAGCGGAGCTTTGACTGGACTAGCGGGAAACACCGGGGAGCTGTTTTTT | CASGALTGLAGNTGELFF
NA | TRBJ2-1 | TRBV6-4 | NA | TGTGCCAGCAGCTCCGACAGCCTCTCCTACAATGAGCAGTTCTTC | CASSSDSLSYNEQFF
TRBD1 | TRBJ1-1 | TRBV19 | NA | TGTGCCAGTAGTATTCTCAGGGGGTACTCTGAAGCTTTCTTT | CASSILRGYSEAFF
NA | TRBJ1-1 | TRBV28 | NA | TGTGCCAGCAGTTTGGGGCGGACTGAAGCTTTCTTT | CASSLGRTEAFF
NA | TRBJ2-7 | TRBV29-1 | NA | TGCAGCTTTCGTGGTAGCGCGTACGAGCAGTACTTC | CSFRGSAYEQYF
NA | TRBJ2-6 | TRBV14 | NA | TGTGCCAGCAGCCGACTTTACTCTGGGGCCAACGTCCTGACTTTC | CASSRLYSGANVLTF
NA | TRBJ2-1 | TRBV29-1 | few | TGCAGCGCTCGGGACCCAAGCTCCTACAATGAGCAGTTCTTC | CSARDPSSYNEQFF
TRBD2 | TRBJ2-3 | TRBV19 | NA | TGTGCCAGCGGAAGGGCGGGAGCGGCAGATACGCAGTATTTT | CASGRAGAADTQYF
NA | TRBJ2-7 | TRBV2 | NA | TGTGCCAGCAGTGAAGTTCCCTACGAGCAGTACTTC | CASSEVPYEQYF
NA | TRBJ2-1 | TRBV14 | NA | TGTGCCAGCAGCCAAGATATCTCAAGCGTTTACAATGAGCAGTTCTTC | CASSQDISSVYNEQFF
NA | TRBJ1-5 | TRBV6-5 | NA | TGTGCCAGCCGCAAGGGGAGCAATCAGCCCCAGCATTTT | CASRKGSNQPQHF
TRBD1 | TRBJ2-7 | TRBV28 | NA | TGTGCCAGCCTCCCGGGGACAGGGTATGGAGTCGGCGGGCAGTACTTC | CASLPGTGYGVGGQYF
NA | TRBJ2-3 | TRBV6-5 | NA | TGTGCCAGCAGTTACGGTAGCGGAGAAGATACGCAGTATTTT | CASSYGSGEDTQYF
TRBD1 | TRBJ1-2 | TRBV14 | once | TGTGCCAGCAGCCAAATGGGAGACAGGGGACTCTATGGCTACACCTTC | CASSQMGDRGLYGYTF
TRBD2 | TRBJ2-1 | TRBV27 | NA | TGTGCCAGCAGTTGGACTAGCGGCTCTTCCTACAATGAGCAGTTCTTC | CASSWTSGSSYNEQFF